Sequencing of this T cell receptor beta chain was carried out in a study of lymphopenia after photon versus proton radiotherapy. Repertoires were generated with immunoSEQ multiplex PCR, while TCRdb's copy carries only in-frame clones and drops some. The sample consists of approximately 7,200 clones, about 92% of them appearing once. The CDR3 sequence is 13 residues long. Trimming left V 0 bases short and J 2 bases short, with 4 bases between. The germline CDR1 and CDR2 sequences are LNHNV and YYDKDF (reference sequence). This TCR was recovered from a woman aged 45-59 years with cholangiocarcinoma. Specimen: peripheral blood, collected from a patient treated with photon-based radiotherapy. V gene TRBV15 combines with J gene TRBJ1-2; no firm D call. CDR3 nucleotides: TGTGCCACCAGCAGAGATCGCAACTATGGCTACACCTTC. Encoded protein: CATSRDRNYGYTF.